One and the same sample provided the 19 T cell receptor beta chains below, sequenced in a study of shared clonotypes between healthy human individuals. TCRdb's table, derived via immunoSEQ multiplex PCR, lists solely in-frame clones and lacks some. Among some 2.1 million clones listed, about 95% were seen once. CD8 cells regarded as naive lacked CD45RO, were positively chosen for CCR7, and omitted terminally differentiated effector memory CD45RA+ cells. The sample comprised naive CD8+ T cells sorted from blood. The source of these receptors is a man in his late teens or twenties in good health.

The chain uses TRBV7-2 and TRBJ2-2; no firm D call. V was trimmed by 1 base and J by 4 bases, leaving 16 bases between them. The germline CDR1 and CDR2 sequences are SGHTA and FQGNSA. This CDR3 spans 17 amino acids. This CDR3 reads CASSLGRAYLGTGELFF. CDR3 DNA sequence: TGTGCCAGCAGCTTAGGTCGGGCTTATCTGGGCACCGGGGAGCTGTTTTTT.

The chain couples TRBV27 to TRBJ2-2; D gene unclear. The CDR3 loop spans 14 amino acids. Germline V lookup: CDR1 MNHEY, CDR2 SMNVEV (reference sequence). The ends were cut back, 8 bases at V and 4 bases at J, with 14 bases in the middle. CDR3 DNA: TGTGCCAGCTTCGGATGGCCGAGCACCGGGGAGCTGTTTTTT. This sequence encodes CASFGWPSTGELFF.

The rearrangement uses TRBV12-5 and TRBJ2-5; either TRBD1 or TRBD2 may fit D (5 bases each). Germline assignment: CDR1 LGHNT and CDR2 FRNRAP. Trimming took 3 bases from V and 5 from J, leaving 16 bases between them. This CDR3 has 15 residues. The CDR3 is CASGLRSGALETQYF. The CDR3 DNA is TGTGCTAGTGGTTTAAGGTCCGGGGCTTTGGAGACCCAGTACTTC.

A single count supports this clone. Different DNA sequences within this sample yield the same CDR3. The chain uses TRBV11-2 and TRBJ2-7, with D perhaps TRBD1 or TRBD2 (6 bases each). This CDR3 is built from 14 residues. Trimming removed 1 base at V and 2 bases at J, with 9 bases between. Germline V gene data show CDR1 as SGHAT and CDR2 as FQNNGV. CDR3: CASSLVGGPYEQYF. The CDR3 DNA follows: TGTGCCAGCAGCTTAGTGGGGGGCCCCTACGAGCAGTACTTC.

V and J are TRBV5-6 and TRBJ2-7; D possibly corresponds to TRBD2 (6 bases). The length of the CDR3 is 16 residues. From germline, CDR1 is SGHDT and CDR2 YYEEEE. V lost 4 bases to trimming and J lost 2 bases, with 19 bases between them. CDR3 DNA: TGTGCCAGCAGCGACGCGGGGACGCTCTCGACCTACGAGCAGTACTTC. Translated, it gives CASSDAGTLSTYEQYF.

This chain uses TRBV6-5 with TRBJ2-5; D gene ambiguous. The ends were cut back, 0 bases at V and 5 bases at J, with 16 bases in the middle. The germline V gene encodes CDR1 MNHEY and CDR2 SVGAGI. This CDR3 comprises 16 residues. Here the CDR3 DNA reads TGTGCCAGCAGTTACTCGAGGATTCCGCTGCGGGAGACCCAGTACTTC. As protein: CASSYSRIPLRETQYF.

The chain combines TRBV4-3 with TRBJ2-7; 8 nucleotides agree with TRBD1. The germline V gene has CDR1 LGHNA and CDR2 YSLEER. With V trimmed by 10 bases and J by 2 bases, 13 bases remained unmatched. This CDR3 has 15 residues. CDR3 sequence: CATYMGTGLPYEQYF. The CDR3 nucleotides are TGCGCCACCTACATGGGGACAGGCCTTCCCTACGAGCAGTACTTC.

This rearrangement joins TRBV2 to TRBJ2-1, with D perhaps TRBD1 or TRBD2 (6 bases each). The CDR3 runs to 14 residues. Trimming pared 3 bases from V and 8 bases from J, leaving 14 bases between. Germline V lookup: CDR1 SNHLY, CDR2 FYNNEI. CDR3 bases: TGTGCCAGCAGTGAGGATTTAGGGGGGCATGAGCAGTTCTTC. It yields the protein CASSEDLGGHEQFF.

The chain has TRBV5-4 and TRBJ1-2; D may be TRBD1 (6 bases). Germline loops: CDR1 SGHNT, CDR2 YYREEE (reference sequence). Trimming took off 2 bases at V and 5 bases at J, with 19 bases between the two ends. The CDR3 loop spans 16 amino acids. CDR3 nucleotide sequence: TGTGCCAGCAGCTTAGGGTATACGGGGGCGGGATATGGCTACACCTTC. Encoded protein: CASSLGYTGAGYGYTF.

Comment on this clone: The same CDR3 also results from other DNA sequences found in this sample. The chain joins TRBV30 to TRBJ2-6, with a weak D call TRBD2 (5 bases). The CDR3 has 14 residues. Germline loops: CDR1 GTSNPN, CDR2 SVGIG (reference sequence). Trimming left V 2 bases short and J 2 bases short, with 7 bases between. As DNA, the CDR3 is TGTGCCTGGAGTTTGGGAGCTGGGGCCAACGTCCTGACTTTC. Translating gives CAWSLGAGANVLTF.

This chain connects TRBV7-9 to TRBJ1-1, with D tentatively TRBD1 (5 bases). V was clipped by 4 bases and J by 3 bases, with 15 bases between them. The CDR3 length is 15 residues. In germline, CDR1 is SEHNR, CDR2 FQNEAQ (reference sequence). As DNA, the CDR3 is TGTGCCAGCAGCTCCGTAGACAGTGCGGACACTGAAGCTTTCTTT. It codes for CASSSVDSADTEAFF.

The chain combines TRBV5-1 with TRBJ2-1; D is uncertain. CDR3 size: 15 residues. Looked up from germline, CDR1 is SGHRS and CDR2 is YFSETQ. V was trimmed by 1 base and J by 3 bases, leaving 11 bases between them. CDR3 sequence reads: CASSLYSAHYNEQFF. The CDR3 DNA reads TGCGCCAGCAGCTTGTATTCAGCCCACTACAATGAGCAGTTCTTC.

The V gene is TRBV7-8, the J gene TRBJ2-7; TRBD1 matches 7 bases. This CDR3 has 14 residues. Germline V lookup: CDR1 SGHVS, CDR2 FQNEAQ. The V gene end was trimmed by 3 bases and the J gene end by 2 bases; junction bases not matched to a gene: 4. This CDR3 is CASSFSTGTYEQYF. CDR3 DNA: TGTGCCAGCAGCTTCTCGACAGGGACCTACGAGCAGTACTTC.

CDR3 amino acids: CASSQGRSSGRAYNEQFF. The DNA of the CDR3 is TGTGCCAGCAGCCAAGGACGATCCAGCGGGAGGGCCTACAATGAGCAGTTCTTC. V and J are TRBV11-2 and TRBJ2-1; 10 positions agree with TRBD2. CDR3 length: 18 residues. The trim removed 5 bases at V and 2 bases at J, leaving 12 bases unmatched. Germline V gives CDR1 SGHAT, CDR2 FQNNGV.

To note about this clone: The sample carries other DNA sequences with the same CDR3. The J gene is TRBJ2-1, the V gene TRBV6-6; no clear D gene. The length of the CDR3 is 12 residues. Germline CDR1 reads MNHNY; CDR2 reads SVGAGI (reference sequence). Trimming left V 2 bases short and J 3 bases short, with 2 bases between. CDR3 sequence (DNA): TGTGCCAGCAGTTACAGCTACAATGAGCAGTTCTTC. Its translation: CASSYSYNEQFF.

This chain joins TRBV9 and TRBJ2-7; 7 positions agree with TRBD2. After removal of 0 bases from V and 3 bases from J, the junction contained 9 bases not matched to a gene. Germline V gene lookup returns CDR1 SGDLS and CDR2 YYNGEE. This CDR3 is 16 amino acids long. This CDR3 is CASSVGGGTPIYEQYF. CDR3 nucleotides: TGTGCCAGCAGCGTAGGGGGGGGTACCCCGATCTACGAGCAGTACTTC.

The rearrangement joins TRBV4-1 to TRBJ2-7; tentatively, D is TRBD1 (5 bases). Trimming left V 0 bases short and J 2 bases short, with 11 bases between. The CDR3 runs to 15 residues. Germline V gene data show CDR1 as MGHRA and CDR2 as YSYEKL. The CDR3 DNA is TGCGCCAGCAGCCAAGATTCGGTAGGGGCCTACGAGCAGTACTTC. It specifies CASSQDSVGAYEQYF.

This chain connects TRBV29-1 to TRBJ2-5, with 7 bases that match TRBD1. V dropped 8 bases and J dropped 0; count of bases not matched to a gene: 9. The germline V gene encodes CDR1 SQVTM and CDR2 ANQGSEA. The CDR3 contains 14 residues. CDR3 region: CSFAGTEYQETQYF. The CDR3 DNA reads as TGCAGCTTCGCCGGGACAGAGTACCAAGAGACCCAGTACTTC.

The chain has TRBV11-1 and TRBJ2-2; weak D call: TRBD2 (5 bases). Germline V gene sequence: CDR1 SGHAT, CDR2 FQDESV (reference sequence). CDR3 length equals 15 residues. The germline V and J ends were trimmed by 5 bases and 6 bases, with 16 bases remaining between them. For the CDR3, the DNA is TGTGCCAGCAGCGCCAAGGTGGGAGTCGCCGGGGAGCTGTTTTTT. Protein: CASSAKVGVAGELFF.